The clone carrying this TCR beta chain was picked up a small number of times. Its target is unknown. Germline CDR1 is SEHNR and CDR2 is FQNEAQ (reference sequence). The CDR3 is made up of 17 amino acids. Trimming shortened V by 3 bases and J by 4 bases, and 19 bases separated the two germline ends. These data originate in a study of early T cells in non-severe SARS-CoV-2 infection. Study-level findings and limits: VDJdb matching favored anti-spike CD8 responses, missing private and CD4 specificities.

TCRdb analysed the 5' RACE reads with MiXCR anew, one entry per CDR3 protein. The sample consists of roughly 61,000 distinct CDR3 sequences, 10% to 13% of them appearing once. The clonotype comes from an adult who was a healthcare worker with PCR-confirmed SARS-CoV-2 infection or an uninfected control (not recorded which). Sequenced: whole blood. The chain is built from TRBV7-9 and TRBJ2-1; maybe TRBD2 (7 bases). CDR3 protein: CASSLGLRGPVYNEQFF. CDR3 DNA: TGTGCCAGCAGCTTGGGGCTGCGGGGGCCGGTATACAATGAGCAGTTCTTC.